This record concerns one T cell receptor (beta chain) sequence. While infection was still active, Seattle patients were enrolled and then followed longitudinally. The source of the sample is a study of blood T cell repertoires in COVID-19. Across the whole study: Sites in the United States, Italy and Spain provided acute and convalescent COVID-19 samples. In each case, the material was cDNA or gDNA derived from T cells, B-cell-depleted T cells, or PBMCs.

The CDR3 is 17 amino acids. The J segment lost 6 bases and the V segment lost 5 bases, leaving 7 bases of the junction unmatched. Germline values: CDR1 SGHTA, CDR2 FQGNSA. Original analysis: Amplification of reference gene primers was used by the study to estimate nucleated cell counts. Sequencing used immunoSEQ multiplex PCR; TCRdb keeps in-frame clones, though not all of them. V, J and clone size were drawn from that table, and D and trimming were deduced from the DNA. The profile shows approximately 300,000 clones, just under 90% of them singletons. This rearrangement joins TRBV7-2 to TRBJ2-1; 16 bases agree with TRBD2. Sequencing was performed on peripheral blood. The TCR sequence derives from a woman between 45 and 60 years old with COVID-19, enrolled during active disease. This CDR3 is CASSPGGTSGRVNEQFF. The CDR3 DNA reads as TGTGCCAGCAGCCCCGGGGGGACTAGCGGGAGGGTCAATGAGCAGTTCTTC.